The entry below describes one T cell receptor (beta chain). Its antigen remains unidentified. The CDR3 loop spans 16 amino acids. V lost 4 bases to trimming and J lost 5 bases, with 19 bases between them. Per the germline V gene, CDR1 is SGHVS and CDR2 is FQNEAQ. The sample originates from a study of shared clonotypes between healthy human individuals. Looking at the study overall: The study enrolled a couple of women and a few men aged 18 to 49. Findings and limits, study-wide: Naive subsets, compared against memory subsets, generally had larger estimated richness values.

Over several immunoSEQ plates, each subset's genomic DNA was distributed in even portions. Per the study methods: Junction-only immunoSEQ sequences carried no quality scores, so filtering differed. Produced via immunoSEQ multiplex PCR; TCRdb's table is partial and in-frame only. V, J and clone size were drawn from that table, and D and trimming were deduced from the DNA. The data show about 2 million clones, roughly 94% seen once. The genes are TRBV7-8 and TRBJ2-3; unclear D gene. This clonotype was obtained from a man in his late teens or twenties in good health. Sequenced: naive CD4+ T cells sorted from blood. As for subset: CD45RA+ positively selected. The CDR3 here is CASSSPPGRREDTQYF. CDR3 sequence (DNA): TGTGCCAGCAGCTCCCCCCCAGGCCGTAGAGAAGATACGCAGTATTTT.